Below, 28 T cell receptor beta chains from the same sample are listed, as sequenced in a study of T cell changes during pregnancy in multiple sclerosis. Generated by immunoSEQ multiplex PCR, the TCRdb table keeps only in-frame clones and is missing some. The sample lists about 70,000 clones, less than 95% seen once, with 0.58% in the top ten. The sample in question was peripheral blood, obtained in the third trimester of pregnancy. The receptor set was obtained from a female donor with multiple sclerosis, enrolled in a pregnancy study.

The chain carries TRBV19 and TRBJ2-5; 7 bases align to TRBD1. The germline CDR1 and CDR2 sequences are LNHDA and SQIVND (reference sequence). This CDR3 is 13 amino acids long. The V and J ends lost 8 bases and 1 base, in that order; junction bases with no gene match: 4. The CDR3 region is CASGAGGQETQYF. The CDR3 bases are TGTGCCAGTGGGGCAGGGGGCCAAGAGACCCAGTACTTC.

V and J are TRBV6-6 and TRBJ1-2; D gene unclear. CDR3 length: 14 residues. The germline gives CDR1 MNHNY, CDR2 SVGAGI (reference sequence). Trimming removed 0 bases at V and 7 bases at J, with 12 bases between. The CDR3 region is CASSYSGALGGYTF. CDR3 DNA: TGTGCCAGCAGTTACTCTGGAGCATTAGGTGGCTACACCTTC.

CDR3 sequence: CASSKQGHEDIQYF. DNA for the CDR3: TGTGCCAGTAGCAAACAGGGTCATGAGGACATTCAGTACTTC. The gene calls are TRBV19 and TRBJ2-4; D possibly corresponds to TRBD1 (6 bases). Trimming shortened V by 6 bases and J by 8 bases, and 17 bases separated the two germline ends. The CDR3 is 14 residues long. The germline gives CDR1 LNHDA, CDR2 SQIVND (reference sequence).

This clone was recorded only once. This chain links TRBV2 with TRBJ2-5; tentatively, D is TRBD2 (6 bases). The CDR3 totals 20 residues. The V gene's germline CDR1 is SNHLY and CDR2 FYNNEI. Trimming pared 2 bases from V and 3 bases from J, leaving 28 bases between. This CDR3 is CASSEKDEKWAVGREETQYF. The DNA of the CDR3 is TGTGCCAGCAGTGAAAAGGACGAAAAGTGGGCGGTCGGGAGAGAAGAGACCCAGTACTTC.

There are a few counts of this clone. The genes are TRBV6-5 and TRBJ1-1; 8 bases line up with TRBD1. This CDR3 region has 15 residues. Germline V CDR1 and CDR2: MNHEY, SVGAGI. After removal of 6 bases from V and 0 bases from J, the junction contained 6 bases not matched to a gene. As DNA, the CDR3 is TGTGCCAGCAGGTCGACAGGGGCAATGAACACTGAAGCTTTCTTT. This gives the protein CASRSTGAMNTEAFF.

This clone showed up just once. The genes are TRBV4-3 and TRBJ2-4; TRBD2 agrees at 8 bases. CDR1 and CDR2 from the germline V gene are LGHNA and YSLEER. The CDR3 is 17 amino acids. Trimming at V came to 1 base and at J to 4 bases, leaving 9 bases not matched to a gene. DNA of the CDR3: TGCGCCAGCAGCCAAGCACTCGGGACTAGACAGAAAAACATTCAGTACTTC. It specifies CASSQALGTRQKNIQYF.

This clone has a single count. The CDR3 coding sequence is TGTGCCAGCAGCTTAGGGGCCTACACTGAAGCTTTCTTT. Its translation is CASSLGAYTEAFF. The chain recombines TRBV7-3 with TRBJ1-1, with D tentatively TRBD1 (5 bases). Between the trimmed V and J ends, which lost 2 bases and 3 bases, there was a span of 7 bases. The germline gives CDR1 SGHTA, CDR2 FQGTGA. This CDR3 region has 13 residues.

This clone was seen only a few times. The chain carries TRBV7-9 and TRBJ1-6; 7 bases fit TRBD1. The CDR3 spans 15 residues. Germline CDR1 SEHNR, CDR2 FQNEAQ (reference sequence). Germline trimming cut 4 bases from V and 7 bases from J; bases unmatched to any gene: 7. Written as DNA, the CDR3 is TGTGCCAGCAGCTCAAACCGGGACAGAAATTCACCCCTCCACTTT. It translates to CASSSNRDRNSPLHF. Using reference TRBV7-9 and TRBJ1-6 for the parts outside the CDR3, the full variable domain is DTGVSQNPRHKITKRGQNVTFRCDPISEHNRLYWYRQTLGQGPEFLTYFQNEAQLEKSRLLSDRFSAERPKGSFSTLEIQRTEQGDSAMYLCASSSNRDRNSPLHFGNGTRLTVT.

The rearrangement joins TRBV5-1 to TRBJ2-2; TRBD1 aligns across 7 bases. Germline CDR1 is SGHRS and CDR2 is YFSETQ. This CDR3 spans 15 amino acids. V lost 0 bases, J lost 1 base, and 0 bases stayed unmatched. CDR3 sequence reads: CASSLAGGNTGELFF. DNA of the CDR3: TGCGCCAGCAGCTTGGCAGGGGGGAACACCGGGGAGCTGTTTTTT.

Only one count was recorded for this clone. Here the CDR3 reads CASSGAGYQPQHF. CDR3 DNA: TGTGCCAGCAGTGGGGCAGGCTATCAGCCCCAGCATTTT. J is TRBJ1-5 and V is TRBV25-1; D unclear. The CDR3 is 13 amino acids. Trimming shortened V by 4 bases and J by 5 bases, and 9 bases separated the two germline ends. Germline V gene lookup returns CDR1 MGHDK and CDR2 SYGVNS.

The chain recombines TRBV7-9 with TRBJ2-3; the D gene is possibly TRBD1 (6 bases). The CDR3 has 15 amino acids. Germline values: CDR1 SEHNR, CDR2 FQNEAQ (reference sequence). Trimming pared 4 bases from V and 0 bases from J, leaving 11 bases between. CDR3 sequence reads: CASSWGQPSTDTQYF. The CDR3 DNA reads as TGTGCCAGCAGCTGGGGACAACCTAGCACAGATACGCAGTATTTT. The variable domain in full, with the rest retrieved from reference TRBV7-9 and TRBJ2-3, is DTGVSQNPRHKITKRGQNVTFRCDPISEHNRLYWYRQTLGQGPEFLTYFQNEAQLEKSRLLSDRFSAERPKGSFSTLEIQRTEQGDSAMYLCASSWGQPSTDTQYFGPGTRLTVL.

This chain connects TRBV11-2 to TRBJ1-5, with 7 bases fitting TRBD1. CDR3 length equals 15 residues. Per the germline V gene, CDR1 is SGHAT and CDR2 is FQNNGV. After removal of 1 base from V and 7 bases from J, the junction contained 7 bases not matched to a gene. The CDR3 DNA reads TGTGCCAGCAGCTTAGTTTCCAGGGGGAACCAGCCCCAGCATTTT. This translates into CASSLVSRGNQPQHF.

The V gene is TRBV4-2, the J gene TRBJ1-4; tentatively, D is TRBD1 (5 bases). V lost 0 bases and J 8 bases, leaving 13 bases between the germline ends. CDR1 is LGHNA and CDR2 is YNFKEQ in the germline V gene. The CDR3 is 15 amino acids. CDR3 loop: CASSQDGAGSEKLFF. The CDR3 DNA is TGTGCCAGCAGCCAAGATGGGGCAGGGTCAGAAAAACTGTTTTTT.

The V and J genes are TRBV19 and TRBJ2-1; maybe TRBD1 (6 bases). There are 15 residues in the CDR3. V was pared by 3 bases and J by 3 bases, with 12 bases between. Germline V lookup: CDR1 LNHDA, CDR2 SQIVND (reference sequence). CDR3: CASSIKGVLYNEQFF. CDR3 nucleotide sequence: TGTGCCAGTAGTATTAAGGGGGTCCTCTACAATGAGCAGTTCTTC.

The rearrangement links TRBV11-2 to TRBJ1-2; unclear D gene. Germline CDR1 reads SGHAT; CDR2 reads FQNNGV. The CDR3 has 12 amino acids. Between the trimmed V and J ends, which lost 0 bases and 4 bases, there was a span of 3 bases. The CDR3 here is CASSLELYGYTF. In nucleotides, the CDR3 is TGTGCCAGCAGCTTAGAACTCTATGGCTACACCTTC.

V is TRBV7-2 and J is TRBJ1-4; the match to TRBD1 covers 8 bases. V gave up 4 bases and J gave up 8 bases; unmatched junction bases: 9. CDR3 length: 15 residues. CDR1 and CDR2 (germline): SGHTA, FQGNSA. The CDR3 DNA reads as TGTGCCAGCAGCTCTTATCAGGGGGCGGGGGAAAAACTGTTTTTT. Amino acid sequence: CASSSYQGAGEKLFF.

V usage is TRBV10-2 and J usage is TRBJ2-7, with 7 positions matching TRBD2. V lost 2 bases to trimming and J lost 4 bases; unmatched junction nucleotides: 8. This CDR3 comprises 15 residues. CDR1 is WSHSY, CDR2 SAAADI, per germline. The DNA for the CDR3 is TGCGCCAGCAGTGAGGGAGGCGGGGGTAGATACGAGCAGTACTTC. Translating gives CASSEGGGGRYEQYF.

The CDR3 reads CASSPQGATYEQYF. The CDR3 DNA reads as TGCGCCAGCAGCCCTCAGGGGGCTACCTACGAGCAGTACTTC. The chain employs TRBV4-1 and TRBJ2-7, with 8 bases aligning to TRBD1. Germline V gene sequence: CDR1 MGHRA, CDR2 YSYEKL. The CDR3 is 14 residues long. J lost 2 bases, V lost 4 bases, and 4 bases had no gene match.

In nucleotides, the CDR3 is TGTGCCAGCAGCGAGGGAACAGGGGGCTTTATCACTGAAGCTTTCTTT. It specifies CASSEGTGGFITEAFF. This rearrangement joins TRBV9 to TRBJ1-1, with 9 bases that match TRBD1. J lost 4 bases, V lost 3 bases, and 10 bases had no gene match. The CDR3 extends over 16 amino acids. Germline-derived CDR1 and CDR2 are SGDLS and YYNGEE.

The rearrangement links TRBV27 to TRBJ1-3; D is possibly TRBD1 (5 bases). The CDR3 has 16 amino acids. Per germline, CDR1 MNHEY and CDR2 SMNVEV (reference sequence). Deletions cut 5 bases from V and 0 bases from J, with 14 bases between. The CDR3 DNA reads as TGTGCCAGCAGTGCCTTTTCAGGGATCTCTGGAAACACCATATATTTT. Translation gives CASSAFSGISGNTIYF.

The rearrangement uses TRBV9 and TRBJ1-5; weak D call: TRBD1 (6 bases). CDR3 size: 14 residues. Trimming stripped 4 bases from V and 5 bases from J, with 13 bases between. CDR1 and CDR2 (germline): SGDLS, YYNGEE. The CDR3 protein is CASSRQERDQPQHF. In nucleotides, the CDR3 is TGTGCCAGCAGCCGACAGGAGCGAGATCAGCCCCAGCATTTT.

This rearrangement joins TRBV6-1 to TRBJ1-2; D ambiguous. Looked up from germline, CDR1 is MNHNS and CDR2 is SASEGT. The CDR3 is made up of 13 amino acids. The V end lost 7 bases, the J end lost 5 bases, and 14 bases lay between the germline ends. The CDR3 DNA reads TGTGCCAGCATCCCTGGGAGTATATATGGCTACACCTTC. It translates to CASIPGSIYGYTF.

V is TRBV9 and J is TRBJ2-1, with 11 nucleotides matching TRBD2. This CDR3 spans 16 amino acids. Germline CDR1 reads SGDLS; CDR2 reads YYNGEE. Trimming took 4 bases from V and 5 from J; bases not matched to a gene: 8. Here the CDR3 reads CASSLPLAGVDNEQFF. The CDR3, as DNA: TGTGCCAGCAGCTTACCACTAGCGGGGGTTGACAATGAGCAGTTCTTC.

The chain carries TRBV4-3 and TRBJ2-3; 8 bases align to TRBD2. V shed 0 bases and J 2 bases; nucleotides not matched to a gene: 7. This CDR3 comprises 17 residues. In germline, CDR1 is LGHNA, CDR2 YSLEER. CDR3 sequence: CASSQEALADHTDTQYF. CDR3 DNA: TGCGCCAGCAGCCAAGAAGCACTAGCGGATCACACAGATACGCAGTATTTT.

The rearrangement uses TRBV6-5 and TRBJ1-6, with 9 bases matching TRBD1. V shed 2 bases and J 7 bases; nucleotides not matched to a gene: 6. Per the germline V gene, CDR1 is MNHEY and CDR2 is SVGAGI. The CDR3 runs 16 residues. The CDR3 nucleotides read TGTGCCAGCAGTTACACCACCGGGACAGGGAATTCACCCCTCCACTTT. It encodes CASSYTTGTGNSPLHF.

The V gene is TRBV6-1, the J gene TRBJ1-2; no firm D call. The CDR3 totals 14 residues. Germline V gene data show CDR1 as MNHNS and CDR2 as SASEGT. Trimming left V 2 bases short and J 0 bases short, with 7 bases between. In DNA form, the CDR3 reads TGTGCCAGCAGTGAATGGCTGCCTAACTATGGCTACACCTTC. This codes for CASSEWLPNYGYTF.

The CDR3 here is CASSRGTAQPQHF. Written as DNA, the CDR3 is TGTGCCAGCAGCCGAGGGACAGCCCAGCCCCAGCATTTT. The rearrangement links TRBV4-2 to TRBJ1-5; 7 bases line up with TRBD1. The trim removed 4 bases at V and 7 bases at J, leaving 4 bases unmatched. The CDR3 totals 13 residues. The germline V gene has CDR1 LGHNA and CDR2 YNFKEQ.

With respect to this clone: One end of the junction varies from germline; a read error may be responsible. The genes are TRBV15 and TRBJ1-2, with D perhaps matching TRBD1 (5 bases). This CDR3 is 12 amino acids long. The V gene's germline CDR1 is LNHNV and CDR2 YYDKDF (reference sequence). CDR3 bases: TGTGCCACCAGCAGGGAAGCCAGGGTAGAGAGCTTC. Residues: CATSREARVESF.